The 30 T cell receptor beta chains below were found in one sample sequenced in a study of post-analysis software for immune sequencing data. The study's findings and limits: Patients carried roughly 5 TRBV segments more frequently than controls did, and TRBV5-6, TRBV5-1 and TRBV20-1 were among them.

Carried by the TCR beta cDNA libraries were unique molecular identifiers. TCRdb recomputed calls from the PCR reads with MiXCR, one row per CDR3 protein. Among 820,000 or so distinct CDR3 sequences listed, roughly 50% were seen once. No cognate antigen is known for these TCRs. Specimen: blood. The receptors shown here come from a girl aged 10-17 years with multiple sclerosis.

The V gene is TRBV5-1, the J gene TRBJ2-7; the D is unclear. V lost 4 bases to trimming and J lost 3 bases, with 14 bases between them. The CDR3 runs to 14 residues. Germline V gives CDR1 SGHRS, CDR2 YFSETQ. Here the CDR3 DNA reads TGCGCCAGCAGCCCCGGGCGCGTGGGCTACGAGCAGTACTTC. Translated: CASSPGRVGYEQYF.

The chain combines TRBV4-1 with TRBJ1-1; D call uncertain. Germline-derived CDR1 and CDR2 are MGHRA and YSYEKL. The CDR3 contains 13 residues. Trimming removed 3 bases from V and 6 bases from J, with 11 bases in between. In nucleotides, the CDR3 is TGCGCCAGCAGCCACCCATATGTCTCTGAAGCTTTCTTT. Amino acids: CASSHPYVSEAFF.

The rearrangement joins TRBV5-5 to TRBJ1-2; possibly TRBD1 for D (5 bases). Looked up from germline, CDR1 is SGHKS and CDR2 is YYEKEE (reference sequence). The CDR3 covers 14 residues. V was shortened by 4 bases and J by 7 bases, with 17 bases between the two germline ends. The CDR3 protein is CASSPGGGESGYTF. DNA of the CDR3: TGTGCCAGCAGCCCCGGGGGGGGAGAGAGTGGCTACACCTTC.

The chain has TRBV15 and TRBJ2-4, with D tentatively TRBD1 (7 bases). Looked up from germline, CDR1 is LNHNV and CDR2 is YYDKDF (reference sequence). This CDR3 has 16 amino acids. V was pared by 3 bases and J by 2 bases, with 14 bases between. The CDR3 DNA reads as TGTGCCACCAGCAGCTCGCGGGGACAGACCAAAAACATTCAGTACTTC. This gives the protein CATSSSRGQTKNIQYF.

The chain recombines TRBV7-9 with TRBJ1-5; D is perhaps TRBD1 (5 bases). The germline CDR1 and CDR2 sequences are SEHNR and FQNEAQ (reference sequence). This CDR3 contains 17 residues. V gave up 4 bases and J gave up 3 bases, with 19 bases separating them. The CDR3 nucleotides are TGTGCCAGCAGCTCCGCGGGGGGAGGGGTCTTCAATCAGCCCCAGCATTTT. The encoded protein is CASSSAGGGVFNQPQHF.

There are a few counts of this clonotype. The chain recombines TRBV12-3 or TRBV12-4 with TRBJ2-5; possibly TRBD1 or TRBD2 for D (5 bases each). Trimming left V 3 bases short and J 4 bases short, with 9 bases between. The length of the CDR3 is 13 residues. The CDR3 sequence: CASSFGGGETQYF. The DNA of the CDR3 is TGTGCCAGCAGTTTTGGGGGTGGAGAGACCCAGTACTTC.

Only a few counts were recorded for this clonotype. The chain employs TRBV19 and TRBJ2-6; tentative D call: TRBD1 (5 bases). The germline V gene encodes CDR1 LNHDA and CDR2 SQIVND (reference sequence). Trimming stripped 5 bases from V and 0 bases from J, with 8 bases between. The CDR3 covers 15 residues. The CDR3 spells CASSGDSSGANVLTF. CDR3 nucleotide sequence: TGTGCCAGTAGTGGAGACAGCTCTGGGGCCAACGTCCTGACTTTC.

This clonotype was recorded a few times. The J gene is TRBJ2-3, the V gene TRBV5-1; 12 bases fit TRBD2. Germline V gene sequence: CDR1 SGHRS, CDR2 YFSETQ. J was trimmed by 4 bases and V by 4 bases; bases with no gene match: 13. This CDR3 spans 18 amino acids. CDR3 amino acids: CASSAVLAGGTLPDTQYF. CDR3 coding DNA: TGCGCCAGCAGCGCGGTACTAGCGGGGGGCACCCTCCCAGATACGCAGTATTTT.

The sample holds many counts of this clonotype. The chain joins TRBV29-1 to TRBJ2-7, with D unclear. Germline CDR1 reads SQVTM; CDR2 reads ANQGSEA. Trimming took off 4 bases at V and 6 bases at J, with 19 bases between the two ends. The length of the CDR3 is 14 residues. The CDR3 coding sequence is TGCAGCGTTGGTGGCCCGACACCAGTTTCCGAGCAGTACTTC. As protein: CSVGGPTPVSEQYF.

This clonotype turned up a few times. V is TRBV29-1 and J is TRBJ1-5; no clear D gene. Per germline, CDR1 SQVTM and CDR2 ANQGSEA. V was trimmed by 7 bases and J by 3 bases, leaving 13 bases between them. The CDR3 has 13 residues. CDR3 sequence reads: CSASDGNNQPQHF. The CDR3 bases are TGCAGCGCCTCTGACGGTAACAATCAGCCCCAGCATTTT.

This sequence joins TRBV12-3 or TRBV12-4 and TRBJ2-4, with D unresolved. The CDR3 consists of 14 residues. Trimming took 6 bases from V and 1 from J, leaving 10 bases between them. Written as DNA, the CDR3 is TGTGCCAGCAGGTCCTCAAACGCCAAAAACATTCAGTACTTC. Amino acids: CASRSSNAKNIQYF.

V is TRBV7-2 and J is TRBJ2-7, with TRBD2 identical over 9 bases. The J segment lost 4 bases and the V segment lost 5 bases, leaving 3 bases of the junction unmatched. This CDR3 contains 13 residues. Germline V gene data show CDR1 as SGHTA and CDR2 as FQGNSA. The CDR3 nucleotides are TGTGCCAGCAGCACGACTAGCGGATACGAGCAGTACTTC. Translation gives CASSTTSGYEQYF.

The chain uses TRBV2 and TRBJ1-5; TRBD1 agrees at 9 bases. The CDR3 spans 15 residues. Germline V gene sequence: CDR1 SNHLY, CDR2 FYNNEI. After removal of 1 base from V and 6 bases from J, the junction contained 4 bases not matched to a gene. CDR3 region: CASSEDRGLGQPQHF. The CDR3 DNA reads as TGTGCCAGCAGTGAAGACAGGGGGCTCGGTCAGCCCCAGCATTTT.

The chain links TRBV5-1 to TRBJ1-2; D is unresolved. The length of the CDR3 is 15 residues. Germline V gene sequence: CDR1 SGHRS, CDR2 YFSETQ. V shed 0 bases and J shed 5 bases, with 14 bases lying between them. The CDR3 region is CASSLEVQQYYGYTF. As DNA, the CDR3 is TGCGCCAGCAGCTTGGAGGTCCAGCAATATTATGGCTACACCTTC.

The sample holds a few counts of this clonotype. This chain joins TRBV29-1 and TRBJ2-1, with a possible D match to TRBD2 (6 bases). The CDR3 covers 14 residues. From germline, CDR1 is SQVTM and CDR2 ANQGSEA. V lost 7 bases and J lost 0, with 13 bases in between. The CDR3 reads CSGIGRLSYNEQFF. The CDR3 DNA follows: TGCAGCGGTATAGGGAGGCTCTCCTACAATGAGCAGTTCTTC.

The chain recombines TRBV7-9 with TRBJ2-3; TRBD2 is a possible D gene (5 bases). From germline, CDR1 is SEHNR and CDR2 FQNEAQ (reference sequence). V lost 3 bases and J lost 3, with 13 bases in between. The CDR3 spans 15 residues. This chain's CDR3 is CASSLLRERTDTQYF. The CDR3 nucleotides are TGTGCCAGCAGCTTGTTGAGGGAGAGAACAGATACGCAGTATTTT.

V usage is TRBV20-1 and J usage is TRBJ1-2; D remains unclear. V was pared by 2 bases and J by 4 bases, with 11 bases between. This CDR3 is built from 13 residues. Germline CDR1 DFQATT, CDR2 SNEGSKA (reference sequence). As DNA, the CDR3 is TGCAGTGCTAGATACGCGGCAGGCTATGGCTACACCTTC. This codes for CSARYAAGYGYTF.

This clonotype was counted ten times or more. The rearrangement uses TRBV14 and TRBJ1-6, with a weak D call TRBD1 (6 bases). With 1 base removed from V and 9 bases from J, the gap between germline ends came to 19 bases. The germline gives CDR1 SGHDN, CDR2 FVKESK. CDR3 length equals 17 residues. CDR3 amino acids: CASSQAARTVSSSPLHF. CDR3 in DNA: TGTGCCAGCAGCCAAGCCGCCCGGACAGTATCGTCTTCACCCCTCCACTTT.

The J gene is TRBJ2-3, the V gene TRBV29-1; 9 bases are shared with TRBD1. CDR3 length equals 16 residues. The V and J ends lost 3 bases and 0 bases, in that order; junction bases with no gene match: 7. Germline CDR1 SQVTM, CDR2 ANQGSEA. CDR3 loop: CSVDGGQGWSTDTQYF. CDR3 in DNA: TGCAGCGTTGATGGGGGACAGGGCTGGAGCACAGATACGCAGTATTTT.

The chain links TRBV20-1 to TRBJ2-6; D could derive from TRBD1 or TRBD2 (5 bases each). This CDR3 region has 15 residues. The ends were cut back, 6 bases at V and 0 bases at J, with 12 bases in the middle. In germline, CDR1 is DFQATT, CDR2 SNEGSKA (reference sequence). For the CDR3, the DNA is TGCAGTGCGAGTGGGGACGCCTCTGGGGCCAACGTCCTGACTTTC. Translation gives CSASGDASGANVLTF.

V gene TRBV6-6 combines with J gene TRBJ2-7; 13 bases match TRBD2. Germline V gene data show CDR1 as MNHNY and CDR2 as SVGAGI (reference sequence). J lost 2 bases, V lost 6 bases, and 4 bases had no gene match. The CDR3 has 15 residues. DNA for the CDR3: TGTGCCAGCAGGGAAGGACTAGCGGGAGCCTACGAGCAGTACTTC. Translated, it gives CASREGLAGAYEQYF.

V usage is TRBV29-1 and J usage is TRBJ1-2; the D gene is possibly TRBD1 (6 bases). Germline V gives CDR1 SQVTM, CDR2 ANQGSEA. Trimming removed 5 bases at V and 0 bases at J, with 7 bases between. This CDR3 comprises 12 residues. DNA for the CDR3: TGCAGCGTTACAGGGCCTAACTATGGCTACACCTTC. Protein product: CSVTGPNYGYTF. The whole variable domain, filled in from reference TRBV29-1 and TRBJ1-2, reads SAVISQKPSRDICQRGTSLTIQCQVDSQVTMMFWYRQQPGQSLTLIATANQGSEATYESGFVIDKFPISRPNLTFSTLTVSNMSPEDSSIYLCSVTGPNYGYTFGSGTRLTVV.

The rearrangement links TRBV10-1 to TRBJ2-7, with D perhaps matching TRBD1 (6 bases). V was trimmed by 3 bases and J by 6 bases, leaving 18 bases between them. From germline, CDR1 is WNHNN and CDR2 SYGVQD (reference sequence). The CDR3 consists of 15 residues. CDR3 bases: TGCGCCAGCAGTGATTCAGGGGTCCTCAGGAGCGAGCAGTACTTC. Encoded protein: CASSDSGVLRSEQYF.

V is TRBV6-5 and J is TRBJ2-7; D not certain. This CDR3 comprises 15 residues. The germline gives CDR1 MNHEY, CDR2 SVGAGI. V was pared by 5 bases and J by 1 base, with 15 bases between. CDR3 region: CASSTPGGRSYEQYF. DNA of the CDR3: TGTGCCAGCAGTACCCCCGGCGGTAGATCCTACGAGCAGTACTTC.

The chain has TRBV6-5 and TRBJ1-5; 9 positions agree with TRBD1. Looked up from germline, CDR1 is MNHEY and CDR2 is SVGAGI. With V trimmed by 8 bases and J by 2 bases, 7 bases remained unmatched. The CDR3 has 15 amino acids. CDR3 region: CASGWTGDGNQPQHF. As DNA, the CDR3 is TGTGCCAGCGGCTGGACAGGGGATGGCAATCAGCCCCAGCATTTT.

The chain couples TRBV11-2 to TRBJ1-2; D not resolved. CDR1 is SGHAT, CDR2 FQNNGV, per germline. The V and J ends lost 6 bases and 8 bases respectively, with 19 bases between them. The CDR3 totals 14 residues. The CDR3 is CASSPNTGDGGYTF. CDR3 coding DNA: TGTGCCAGCAGTCCTAATACGGGTGATGGGGGCTACACCTTC.

The gene calls are TRBV21-1 and TRBJ2-1. TRBV21-1 is deemed a pseudogene. The CDR3 is made up of 10 amino acids. CDR3 sequence (DNA): TGTGCCAGCAGCAAACTTACGCGGTTCTTC. It translates to CASSKLTRFF.

CDR3 bases: TGCAGTGCTAGGGGACTAGTGAGTGAGACCCAGTACTTC. This codes for CSARGLVSETQYF. This chain joins TRBV20-1 and TRBJ2-7, with TRBD2 matching 8 bases. The J call is doubtful: the DNA matches TRBJ2-5 better. This CDR3 has 13 amino acids. Looked up from germline, CDR1 is DFQATT and CDR2 is SNEGSKA (reference sequence).

The V and J genes are TRBV20-1 and TRBJ2-3; D is undetermined. V lost 5 bases to trimming and J lost 0 bases, with 6 bases between them. The germline V gene has CDR1 DFQATT and CDR2 SNEGSKA (reference sequence). The CDR3 is 12 amino acids. CDR3 bases: TGCAGTGCTGTGACTAGCACAGATACGCAGTATTTT. It codes for CSAVTSTDTQYF.

The chain carries TRBV20-1 and TRBJ2-7; D is undetermined. Germline CDR1 is DFQATT and CDR2 is SNEGSKA (reference sequence). This CDR3 comprises 15 residues. V shed 3 bases and J shed 3 bases, with 18 bases lying between them. The CDR3 sequence: CSASRPIPPDYEQYF. The CDR3 DNA is TGCAGTGCTAGTCGCCCAATCCCCCCGGACTACGAGCAGTACTTC.